This TCR beta chain was captured in a study of CXCR3-negative and CXCR3-positive naive CD8 T cells. General study results and limits: Researchers report that CXCR3-positive naive cells carry more hydrophobic TRB CDR3s than CXCR3-negative naive cells.

UMI-labeled 5' RACE TRB cDNA libraries were prepared from the cells. TCRdb reprocessed the 5' RACE reads; each CDR3 protein has one entry and no DNA is given. Its clone listing holds some 120,000 distinct CDR3 sequences. As to this clonotype: Its specificity is unknown.

From germline, CDR1 is MNHEY and CDR2 SVGAGI. The CDR3 is made up of 15 amino acids. This TCR was sampled from a human donor in good health. Some clones in this sample may be carry-over from other donors' samples. The chain uses TRBV6-5 and TRBJ2-1; no DNA is available, so the TRBD2 call from TCRdb remains unchecked. The sequencing sample was made of naive CXCR3+ CD8+ T cells from blood. Subset here: CD45RO-CCR7+CD27+CD95- naive CD8+ T cells expressing CXCR3 (TNR3+). The CDR3 sequence: CASSLDLAVYNEQFF.